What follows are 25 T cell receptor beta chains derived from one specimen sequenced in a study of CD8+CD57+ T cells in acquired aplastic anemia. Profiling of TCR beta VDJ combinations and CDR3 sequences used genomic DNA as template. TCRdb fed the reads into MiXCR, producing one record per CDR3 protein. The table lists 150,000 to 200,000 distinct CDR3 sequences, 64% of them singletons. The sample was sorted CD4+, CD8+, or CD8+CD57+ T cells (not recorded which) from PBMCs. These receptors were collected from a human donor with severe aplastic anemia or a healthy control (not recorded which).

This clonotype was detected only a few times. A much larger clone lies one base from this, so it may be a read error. The CDR3 sequence is CASHGITGTQYF. DNA of the CDR3: TGTGCCAGCCACGGGATCACAGGTACGCAGTATTTT. This chain links TRBV6-6 with TRBJ2-3; D is tentatively TRBD1 or TRBD2 (5 bases each). Germline CDR1 is MNHNY and CDR2 is SVGAGI (reference sequence). The CDR3 spans 12 residues.

In nucleotides, the CDR3 is TGTGCCAGCAGCCCCGGGTCTTACCCTCGCCAGTACTTC. Translation: CASSPGSYPRQYF. The chain carries TRBV19 and TRBJ2-5; D call uncertain. CDR1 is LNHDA, CDR2 SQIVND, per germline (reference sequence). V dropped 9 bases and J dropped 10 bases, with 21 bases sitting between them. The CDR3 spans 13 residues.

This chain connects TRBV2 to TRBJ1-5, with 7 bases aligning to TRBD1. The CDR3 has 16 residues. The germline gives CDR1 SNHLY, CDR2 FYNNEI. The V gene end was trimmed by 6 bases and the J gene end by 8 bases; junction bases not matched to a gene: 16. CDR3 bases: TGTGCCAGCAGGAGGGGGGACAGTATGTTTAGAGAGCCCCAGCATTTT. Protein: CASRRGDSMFREPQHF.

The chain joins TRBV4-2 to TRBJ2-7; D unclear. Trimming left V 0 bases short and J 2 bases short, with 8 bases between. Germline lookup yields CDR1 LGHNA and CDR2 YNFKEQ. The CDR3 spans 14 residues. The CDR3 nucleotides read TGTGCCAGCAGCCAAGATCGAATGACCTACGAGCAGTACTTC. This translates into CASSQDRMTYEQYF.

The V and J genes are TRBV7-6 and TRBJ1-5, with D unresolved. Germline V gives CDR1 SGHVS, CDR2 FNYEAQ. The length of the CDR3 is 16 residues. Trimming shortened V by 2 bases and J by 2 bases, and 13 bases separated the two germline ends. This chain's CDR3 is CASSLSGPRGNQPQHF. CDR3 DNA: TGTGCCAGCAGCTTAAGTGGACCGAGGGGCAATCAGCCCCAGCATTTT.

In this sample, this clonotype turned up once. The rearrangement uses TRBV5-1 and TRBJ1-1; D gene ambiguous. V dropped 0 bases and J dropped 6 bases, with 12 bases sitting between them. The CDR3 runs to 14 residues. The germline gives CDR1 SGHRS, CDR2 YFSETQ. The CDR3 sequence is CASSLGAGIPEAFF. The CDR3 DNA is TGCGCCAGCAGCTTGGGGGCTGGGATTCCTGAAGCTTTCTTT.

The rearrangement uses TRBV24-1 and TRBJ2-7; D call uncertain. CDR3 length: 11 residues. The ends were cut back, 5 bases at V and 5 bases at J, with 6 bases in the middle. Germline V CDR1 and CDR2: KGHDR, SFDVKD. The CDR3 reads CATSVEHEQYF. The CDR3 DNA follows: TGTGCCACCAGTGTCGAACACGAGCAGTACTTC.

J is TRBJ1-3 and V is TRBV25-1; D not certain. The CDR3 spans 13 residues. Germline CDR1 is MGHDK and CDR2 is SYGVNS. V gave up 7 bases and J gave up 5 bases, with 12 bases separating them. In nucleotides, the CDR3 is TGTGCCAGCACCTCCGGACCCCGAAACACCATATATTTT. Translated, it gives CASTSGPRNTIYF.

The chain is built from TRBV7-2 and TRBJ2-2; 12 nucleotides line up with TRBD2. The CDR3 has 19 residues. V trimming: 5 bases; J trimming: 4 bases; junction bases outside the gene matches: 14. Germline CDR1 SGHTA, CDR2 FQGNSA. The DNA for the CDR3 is TGTGCCAGCAGCCCAAGACTAGCGGGAGAACTTTCTCTCACCGGGGAGCTGTTTTTT. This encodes CASSPRLAGELSLTGELFF. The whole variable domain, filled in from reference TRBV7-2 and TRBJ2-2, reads GAGVSQSPSNKVTEKGKDVELRCDPISGHTALYWYRQSLGQGLEFLIYFQGNSAPDKSGLPSDRFSAERTGGSVSTLTIQRTQQEDSAVYLCASSPRLAGELSLTGELFFGEGSRLTVL.

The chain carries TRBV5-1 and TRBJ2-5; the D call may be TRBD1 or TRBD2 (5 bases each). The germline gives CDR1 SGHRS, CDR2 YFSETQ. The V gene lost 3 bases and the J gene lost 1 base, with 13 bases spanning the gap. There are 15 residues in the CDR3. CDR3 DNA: TGCGCCAGCAGCTCACGACCGGGACCCCAAGAGACCCAGTACTTC. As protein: CASSSRPGPQETQYF.

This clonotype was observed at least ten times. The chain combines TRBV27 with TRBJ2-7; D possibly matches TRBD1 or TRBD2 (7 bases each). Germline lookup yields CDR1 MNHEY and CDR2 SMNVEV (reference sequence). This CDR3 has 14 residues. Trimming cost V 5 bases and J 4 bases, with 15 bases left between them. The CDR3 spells CASSRGRGPYEQYF. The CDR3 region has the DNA TGTGCCAGCAGTAGGGGGCGGGGGCCGTACGAGCAGTACTTC.

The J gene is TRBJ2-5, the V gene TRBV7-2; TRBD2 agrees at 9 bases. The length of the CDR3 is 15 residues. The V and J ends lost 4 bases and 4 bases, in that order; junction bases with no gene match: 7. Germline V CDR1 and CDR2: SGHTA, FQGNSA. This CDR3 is CASSYRTSGPETQYF. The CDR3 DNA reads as TGTGCCAGCAGCTACCGAACTAGCGGGCCAGAGACCCAGTACTTC.

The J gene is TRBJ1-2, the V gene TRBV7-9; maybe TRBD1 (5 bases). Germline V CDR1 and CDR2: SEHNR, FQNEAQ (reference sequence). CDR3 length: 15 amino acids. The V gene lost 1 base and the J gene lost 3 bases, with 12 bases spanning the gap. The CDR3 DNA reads TGTGCCAGCAGCTTAGAGGCAGGGACGGACTATGGCTACACCTTC. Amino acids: CASSLEAGTDYGYTF.

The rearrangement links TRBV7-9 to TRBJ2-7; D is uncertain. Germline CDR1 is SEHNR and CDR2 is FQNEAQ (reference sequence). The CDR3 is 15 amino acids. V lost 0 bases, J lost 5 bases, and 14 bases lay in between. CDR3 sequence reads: CASSLAVNQGHEQYF. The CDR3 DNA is TGTGCCAGCAGCTTAGCGGTCAATCAAGGACACGAGCAGTACTTC.

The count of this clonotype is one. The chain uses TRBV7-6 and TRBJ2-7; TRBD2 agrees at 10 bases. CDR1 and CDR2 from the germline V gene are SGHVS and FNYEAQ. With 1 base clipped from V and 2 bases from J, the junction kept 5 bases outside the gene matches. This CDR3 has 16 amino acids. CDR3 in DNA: TGTGCCAGCAGCTTAGGTACTAGCGGGACCACCTACGAGCAGTACTTC. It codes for CASSLGTSGTTYEQYF.

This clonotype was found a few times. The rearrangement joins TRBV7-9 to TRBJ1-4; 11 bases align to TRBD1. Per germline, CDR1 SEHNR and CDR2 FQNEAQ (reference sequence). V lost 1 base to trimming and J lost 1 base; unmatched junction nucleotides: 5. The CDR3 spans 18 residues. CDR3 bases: TGTGCCAGCAGCTTAGGCCGGGACAGGGGGGTAACTAATGAAAAACTGTTTTTT. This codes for CASSLGRDRGVTNEKLFF.

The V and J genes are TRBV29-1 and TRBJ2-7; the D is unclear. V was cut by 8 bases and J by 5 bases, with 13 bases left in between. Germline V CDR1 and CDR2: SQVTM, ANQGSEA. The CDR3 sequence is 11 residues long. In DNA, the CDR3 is TGCAGCAGTTCGGTGGCCCACGAGCAGTACTTC. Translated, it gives CSSSVAHEQYF.

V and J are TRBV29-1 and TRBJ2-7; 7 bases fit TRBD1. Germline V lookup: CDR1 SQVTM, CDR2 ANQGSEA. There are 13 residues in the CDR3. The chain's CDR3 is CSGSQGLAYEQYF. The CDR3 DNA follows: TGCAGTGGATCACAGGGGCTGGCTTACGAGCAGTACTTC.

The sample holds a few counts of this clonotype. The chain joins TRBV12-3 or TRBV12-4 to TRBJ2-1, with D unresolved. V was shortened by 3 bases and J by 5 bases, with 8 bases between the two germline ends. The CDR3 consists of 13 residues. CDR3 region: CASSFGRNNEQFF. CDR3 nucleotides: TGTGCCAGCAGTTTTGGACGGAACAATGAGCAGTTCTTC.

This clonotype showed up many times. Written as DNA, the CDR3 is TGTGCCAGCAGCTTATCACAGGGGATGGTCGGGGAGACCCAGTACTTC. Its protein product is CASSLSQGMVGETQYF. This chain connects TRBV11-2 to TRBJ2-5; 7 bases align to TRBD1. This CDR3 region has 16 residues. Looked up from germline, CDR1 is SGHAT and CDR2 is FQNNGV. After removal of 2 bases from V and 5 bases from J, the junction contained 11 bases not matched to a gene.

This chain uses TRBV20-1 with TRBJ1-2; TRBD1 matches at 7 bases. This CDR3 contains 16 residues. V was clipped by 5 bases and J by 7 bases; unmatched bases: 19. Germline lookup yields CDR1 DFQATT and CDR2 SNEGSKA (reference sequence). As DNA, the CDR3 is TGCAGTGCTTCCGCCCGACAGGGCAACAGAGGGTCTGGCTACACCTTC. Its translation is CSASARQGNRGSGYTF.

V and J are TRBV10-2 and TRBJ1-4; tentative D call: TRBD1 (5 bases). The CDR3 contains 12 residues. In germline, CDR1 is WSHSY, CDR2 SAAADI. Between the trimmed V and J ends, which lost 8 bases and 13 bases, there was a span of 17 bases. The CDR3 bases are TGCGCCAGCGGGGCATCTCGAGAGGGACTGTTTTTT. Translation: CASGASREGLFF.

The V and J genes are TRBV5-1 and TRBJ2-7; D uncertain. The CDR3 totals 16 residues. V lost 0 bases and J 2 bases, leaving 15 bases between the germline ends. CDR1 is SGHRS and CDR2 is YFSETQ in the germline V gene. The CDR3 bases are TGCGCCAGCAGCTTGGTGGCGGCTCCAAATCCCTACGAGCAGTACTTC. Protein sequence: CASSLVAAPNPYEQYF.

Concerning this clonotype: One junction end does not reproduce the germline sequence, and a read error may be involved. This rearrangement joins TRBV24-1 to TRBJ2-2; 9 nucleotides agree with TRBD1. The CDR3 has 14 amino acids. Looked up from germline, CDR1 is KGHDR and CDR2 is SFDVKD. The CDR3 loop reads CATSGTGVPGELFF. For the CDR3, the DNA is TGTGCCACCAGTGGGACAGGGGTCCCCGGGGAGCTGTTTTTC.

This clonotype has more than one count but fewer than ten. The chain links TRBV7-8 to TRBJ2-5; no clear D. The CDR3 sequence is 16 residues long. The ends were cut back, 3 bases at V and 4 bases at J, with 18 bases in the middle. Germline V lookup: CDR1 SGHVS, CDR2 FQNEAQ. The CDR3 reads CASSFRPSGVGETQYF. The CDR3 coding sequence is TGTGCCAGCAGCTTCCGGCCAAGTGGGGTAGGAGAGACCCAGTACTTC.